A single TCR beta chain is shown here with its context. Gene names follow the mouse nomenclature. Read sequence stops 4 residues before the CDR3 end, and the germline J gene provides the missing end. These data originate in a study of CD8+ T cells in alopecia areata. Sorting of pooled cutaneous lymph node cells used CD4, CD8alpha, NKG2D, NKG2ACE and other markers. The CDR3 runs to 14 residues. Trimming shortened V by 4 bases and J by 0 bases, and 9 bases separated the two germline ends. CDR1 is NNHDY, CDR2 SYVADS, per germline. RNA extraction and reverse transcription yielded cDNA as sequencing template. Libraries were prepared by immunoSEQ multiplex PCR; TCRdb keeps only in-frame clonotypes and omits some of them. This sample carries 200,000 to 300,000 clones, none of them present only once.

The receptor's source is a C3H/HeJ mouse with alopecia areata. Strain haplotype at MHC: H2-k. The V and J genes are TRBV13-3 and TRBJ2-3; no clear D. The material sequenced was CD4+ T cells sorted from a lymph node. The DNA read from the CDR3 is TGTGCCAGCAGTCGACAATCTAGTGCAGAA. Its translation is CASSRQSSAE. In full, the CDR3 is CASSRQSSAETLYF.